The source of this T cell receptor (beta chain) is a study of cytomegalovirus exposure and HLA in healthy donors. Study outcomes and limitations: Altogether, some 170 TCR beta chains were recorded as cytomegalovirus-associated. Among TCR sequences, most were rare, though some public TCRs appeared in many donors.

With 60 Vbeta and 13 Jbeta primers, the PCR was carried out. Sequencing was performed with immunoSEQ multiplex PCR; in TCRdb, only in-frame clones are kept and a portion is missing. This table holds approximately 130,000 clones, around 77% found once. As concerns this clone: Its antigen is unidentified.

Germline V gives CDR1 SQVTM, CDR2 ANQGSEA. J was trimmed by 8 bases and V by 0 bases; bases with no gene match: 7. There are 15 residues in the CDR3. The specimen was PBMCs. The V and J genes are TRBV29-1 and TRBJ1-2, with 12 bases aligning to TRBD1. This receptor was taken from a man over 45 in good health and CMV-seronegative. DNA for the CDR3: TGCAGCGTTGAAGACCGGGACAGGGGGCAAGGGGGCTACACCTTC. This encodes CSVEDRDRGQGGYTF.